Below, 21 T cell receptor beta chains from the same sample are listed, as sequenced in a study of T cell responses to AZD1222 COVID-19 vaccine. The table came from immunoSEQ multiplex PCR; TCRdb's copy has only in-frame clones and leaves some out. The repertoire holds about 140,000 clones, around nine tenths seen once, with about 1.8% in the top ten. The source was peripheral blood, collected 28 days after the second AZD1222 dose. The source of these receptors is an adult who received the AZD1222 COVID-19 vaccine.

This chain connects TRBV6-5 to TRBJ1-2; D might be TRBD1 (6 bases). This CDR3 spans 13 amino acids. Germline V gives CDR1 MNHEY, CDR2 SVGAGI. Trimming took off 6 bases at V and 3 bases at J, with 11 bases between the two ends. CDR3 amino acids: CASSQRGYYGYTF. CDR3 coding DNA: TGTGCCAGCAGCCAGAGGGGGTACTATGGCTACACCTTC.

The chain couples TRBV12-3 or TRBV12-4 to TRBJ2-1; no firm D call. The CDR3 extends over 13 amino acids. Trimming removed 4 bases from V and 5 bases from J, with 9 bases in between. In DNA form, the CDR3 reads TGTGCCAGCAGTTGGGGTGTAAACAATGAGCAGTTCTTC. It yields the protein CASSWGVNNEQFF.

This chain links TRBV11-3 with TRBJ1-3; possible D gene TRBD1, 5 bases. Germline CDR1 and CDR2: SGHNT and YENEEA. V was trimmed by 5 bases and J by 2 bases, leaving 7 bases between them. This CDR3 comprises 13 residues. The CDR3 sequence is CASSKGPGNTIYF. CDR3 in DNA: TGTGCCAGCAGCAAGGGACCTGGAAACACCATATATTTT.

The chain couples TRBV5-1 to TRBJ2-7; 7 bases match TRBD1. This CDR3 is built from 13 residues. Unmatched junction bases numbered 4, after V lost 4 bases and J lost 3 bases. CDR1 SGHRS and CDR2 YFSETQ come from the germline V gene. The CDR3 nucleotides read TGCGCCAGCAGCCCATCAGGGGGCTACGAGCAGTACTTC. Amino acid sequence: CASSPSGGYEQYF.

The CDR3 reads CASSLVWRQGAGTEAFF. In DNA, the CDR3 is TGTGCCAGCAGCTTAGTATGGAGACAGGGGGCTGGCACTGAAGCTTTCTTT. The J gene is TRBJ1-1, the V gene TRBV7-8, with 10 bases aligning to TRBD1. V lost 1 base, J lost 4 bases, and 9 bases stayed unmatched. Germline lookup yields CDR1 SGHVS and CDR2 FQNEAQ. The CDR3 sequence is 17 residues long.

The rearrangement links TRBV7-3 to TRBJ2-7, with D possibly being TRBD2 (5 bases). CDR1 is SGHTA, CDR2 FQGTGA, per germline. V was shortened by 5 bases and J by 3 bases, with 17 bases between the two germline ends. The CDR3 is 15 amino acids. CDR3 region: CASSPNGVFGYEQYF. In DNA, the CDR3 is TGTGCCAGCAGCCCCAACGGGGTTTTCGGCTACGAGCAGTACTTC. The whole variable domain, remainder taken from reference TRBV7-3 and TRBJ2-7, is GAGVSQTPSNKVTEKGKYVELRCDPISGHTALYWYRQSLGQGPEFLIYFQGTGAADDSGLPNDRFFAVRPEGSVSTLKIQRTERGDSAVYLCASSPNGVFGYEQYFGPGTRLTVT.

The chain is built from TRBV28 and TRBJ1-1; D ambiguous. This CDR3 has 12 residues. V lost 5 bases to trimming and J lost 8 bases, with 12 bases between them. Germline values: CDR1 MDHEN, CDR2 SYDVKM. The CDR3 spells CASSPQRREAFF. CDR3 nucleotide sequence: TGTGCCAGCAGTCCACAACGCAGGGAAGCTTTCTTT.

Only one count was recorded for this clone. The chain couples TRBV6-5 to TRBJ2-7; 7 nucleotides line up with TRBD2. There are 15 residues in the CDR3. The germline CDR1 and CDR2 sequences are MNHEY and SVGAGI. Losses at the gene ends were 0 bases for V and 3 bases for J; bases not matched to a gene: 5. CDR3 in amino acids: CASSYSRAGVYEQYF. The CDR3 nucleotides are TGTGCCAGCAGTTACTCGAGGGCGGGGGTCTACGAGCAGTACTTC.

CDR3: CASSRGQGNTEAFF. CDR3 DNA sequence: TGTGCCAGCAGTCGGGGACAGGGGAACACTGAAGCTTTCTTT. This chain uses TRBV6-5 with TRBJ1-1; 9 bases are a match to TRBD1. CDR3 length: 14 amino acids. From germline, CDR1 is MNHEY and CDR2 SVGAGI. Trimming removed 5 bases from V and 1 base from J; junction bases left unmatched: 2.

J is TRBJ2-5 and V is TRBV6-5, with 11 bases that match TRBD2. The CDR3 extends over 14 amino acids. Germline lookup yields CDR1 MNHEY and CDR2 SVGAGI. V lost 7 bases and J lost 7; bases outside the gene matches: 8. The CDR3 DNA follows: TGTGCCAGCACGCTAGCGGGAGGCCCAGGGACCCAGTACTTC. Its translation is CASTLAGGPGTQYF.

This chain uses TRBV7-2 with TRBJ2-1; 8 bases fit TRBD1. After removal of 7 bases from V and 3 bases from J, the junction contained 8 bases not matched to a gene. CDR3 size: 15 residues. The germline V gene has CDR1 SGHTA and CDR2 FQGNSA. The CDR3 sequence is CASTLGQELYNEQFF. The CDR3 coding sequence is TGTGCCAGCACTTTGGGACAGGAACTCTACAATGAGCAGTTCTTC.

CDR3 in amino acids: CASSVVEGNTEQFF. CDR3 nucleotides: TGTGCCAGCAGCGTAGTGGAGGGAAACACTGAGCAGTTCTTC. This chain joins TRBV9 and TRBJ2-1; D is perhaps TRBD2 (6 bases). This CDR3 contains 14 residues. V gave up 0 bases and J gave up 9 bases, with 13 bases separating them. Germline V gene sequence: CDR1 SGDLS, CDR2 YYNGEE. The whole variable domain, filled in from reference TRBV9 and TRBJ2-1, reads DSGVTQTPKHLITATGQRVTLRCSPRSGDLSVYWYQQSLDQGLQFLIQYYNGEERAKGNILERFSAQQFPDLHSELNLSSLELGDSALYFCASSVVEGNTEQFFGPGTRLTVL.

V and J are TRBV18 and TRBJ1-2; D uncertain. V lost 0 bases to trimming and J lost 0 bases, with 17 bases between them. The CDR3 totals 18 residues. Germline CDR1 and CDR2: KGHSH and LQKENI. CDR3 DNA sequence: TGTGCCAGCTCACCACCGTCACAGCACAGCAGCACTAACTATGGCTACACCTTC. It codes for CASSPPSQHSSTNYGYTF.

This rearrangement joins TRBV9 to TRBJ2-1; 7 bases agree with TRBD2. Germline V lookup: CDR1 SGDLS, CDR2 YYNGEE. With V trimmed by 4 bases and J by 4 bases, 5 bases remained unmatched. This CDR3 is 14 amino acids long. CDR3 nucleotides: TGTGCCAGCAGCACCATAGCGGGTTACAATGAGCAGTTCTTC. Encoded protein: CASSTIAGYNEQFF.

This clone has just a few counts. The V gene is TRBV7-8, the J gene TRBJ2-7; 10 nucleotides align to TRBD2. This CDR3 contains 14 residues. The trim removed 5 bases at V and 4 bases at J, leaving 5 bases unmatched. Germline CDR1 and CDR2: SGHVS and FQNEAQ. CDR3 amino acids: CASSPPGLAYEQYF. The CDR3 DNA reads TGTGCCAGCAGCCCTCCGGGACTAGCGTACGAGCAGTACTTC. Combining the CDR3 with reference TRBV7-8 and TRBJ2-7 gives the whole variable domain GAGVSQSPRYKVAKRGQDVALRCDPISGHVSLFWYQQALGQGPEFLTYFQNEAQLDKSGLPSDRFFAERPEGSVSTLKIQRTQQEDSAVYLCASSPPGLAYEQYFGPGTRLTVT.

This clone was found once. The chain joins TRBV5-1 to TRBJ1-5; the match to TRBD1 covers 8 bases. The ends lost 7 bases at V and 5 bases at J; junction bases unmatched: 5. In germline, CDR1 is SGHRS, CDR2 YFSETQ. The CDR3 loop spans 13 amino acids. This CDR3 is CASRTGKDQPQHF. CDR3 sequence (DNA): TGCGCCAGCCGGACAGGGAAAGATCAGCCCCAGCATTTT.

The J gene is TRBJ2-4, the V gene TRBV3-1 (or the pseudogene TRBV3-2); 10 bases align to TRBD2. The CDR3 is made up of 13 amino acids. Per the germline V gene, CDR1 is LGHDT and CDR2 is YNNKEL (reference sequence). V lost 7 bases to trimming and J lost 8 bases; unmatched junction nucleotides: 5. This CDR3 reads CASKAGGGDIQYF. The DNA of the CDR3 is TGTGCCAGCAAAGCGGGAGGGGGAGACATTCAGTACTTC.

The chain uses TRBV5-6 and TRBJ2-7, with 7 bases that match TRBD2. CDR3 length: 15 residues. Germline CDR1 and CDR2: SGHDT and YYEEEE. V lost 3 bases, J lost 3 bases, and 9 bases stayed unmatched. This CDR3 is CASSSAGTTFYEQYF. The CDR3 DNA reads TGTGCCAGCAGCTCAGCCGGGACTACCTTCTACGAGCAGTACTTC.

This clone came up once. The chain couples TRBV15 to TRBJ2-1, with a tentative D call TRBD2 (6 bases). The CDR3 contains 14 residues. Trimming stripped 3 bases from V and 6 bases from J, with 12 bases between. Per the germline V gene, CDR1 is LNHNV and CDR2 is YYDKDF (reference sequence). The CDR3 loop is CATSRARGGNEQFF. CDR3 DNA: TGTGCCACCAGCAGGGCACGGGGAGGCAATGAGCAGTTCTTC.

V gene TRBV24-1 combines with J gene TRBJ2-7, with TRBD1 identical over 11 bases. CDR1 and CDR2 from the germline V gene are KGHDR and SFDVKD. V was pared by 10 bases and J by 1 base, with 8 bases of the junction left unmatched. CDR3 length equals 15 residues. DNA for the CDR3: TGTGCCACGAGTATAGGGACAGGGGGATCCTACGAGCAGTACTTC. It specifies CATSIGTGGSYEQYF.

This chain uses TRBV5-4 with TRBJ1-1, with TRBD1 as a possible D gene (5 bases). CDR1 SGHNT and CDR2 YYREEE come from the germline V gene (reference sequence). Trimming left V 2 bases short and J 0 bases short, with 14 bases between. This CDR3 spans 16 amino acids. For the CDR3, the DNA is TGTGCCAGCAGCTTCGGGGGGTGGTCGGTGAACACTGAAGCTTTCTTT. Translated: CASSFGGWSVNTEAFF.